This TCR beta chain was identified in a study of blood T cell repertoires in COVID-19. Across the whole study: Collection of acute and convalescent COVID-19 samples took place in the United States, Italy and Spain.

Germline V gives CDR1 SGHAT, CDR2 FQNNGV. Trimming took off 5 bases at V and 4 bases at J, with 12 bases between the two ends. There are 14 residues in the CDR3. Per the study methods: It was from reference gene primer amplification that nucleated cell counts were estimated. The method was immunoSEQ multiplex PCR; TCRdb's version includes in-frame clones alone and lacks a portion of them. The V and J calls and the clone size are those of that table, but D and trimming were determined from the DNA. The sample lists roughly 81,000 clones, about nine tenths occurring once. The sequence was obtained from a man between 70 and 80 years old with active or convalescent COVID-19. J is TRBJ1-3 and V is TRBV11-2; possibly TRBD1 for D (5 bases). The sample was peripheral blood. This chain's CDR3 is CASSLRVGGNTIYF. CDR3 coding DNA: TGTGCCAGCAGCCTCAGGGTGGGCGGAAACACCATATATTTT.